Described below is a single TCR beta chain sequence and its context. The source of the sample is a study of shared clonotypes between healthy human individuals. CDR1 MNHNY and CDR2 SVGAGI come from the germline V gene (reference sequence). This CDR3 is built from 12 residues. V was shortened by 6 bases and J by 7 bases, with 12 bases between the two germline ends. This table comes from immunoSEQ multiplex PCR, and its TCRdb copy is limited to in-frame clones, with some not included. The data contain millions of clones, approximately 92% of them singletons. This chain joins TRBV6-6 and TRBJ1-2; a possible D gene is TRBD1 (5 bases). This receptor was obtained from a man aged 18 to 30 in good health. The material sequenced was naive CD4+ T cells sorted from blood. Subset here: CD45RA+ positively selected. CDR3 in amino acids: CASSSGLFGYTF. CDR3 nucleotides: TGTGCCAGCAGCTCGGGACTTTTTGGCTACACCTTC.